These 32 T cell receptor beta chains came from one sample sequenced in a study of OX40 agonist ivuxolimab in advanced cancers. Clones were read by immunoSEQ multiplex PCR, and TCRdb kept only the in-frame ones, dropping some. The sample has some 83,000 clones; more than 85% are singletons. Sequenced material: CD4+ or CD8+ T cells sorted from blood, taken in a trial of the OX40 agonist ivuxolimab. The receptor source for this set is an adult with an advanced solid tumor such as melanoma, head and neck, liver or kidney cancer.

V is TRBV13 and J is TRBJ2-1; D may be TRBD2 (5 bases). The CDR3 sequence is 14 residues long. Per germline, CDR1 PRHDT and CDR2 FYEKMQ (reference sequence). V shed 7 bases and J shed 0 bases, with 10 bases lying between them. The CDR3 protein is CASISGSSYNEQFF. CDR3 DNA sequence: TGTGCCAGCATAAGTGGGAGCTCCTACAATGAGCAGTTCTTC.

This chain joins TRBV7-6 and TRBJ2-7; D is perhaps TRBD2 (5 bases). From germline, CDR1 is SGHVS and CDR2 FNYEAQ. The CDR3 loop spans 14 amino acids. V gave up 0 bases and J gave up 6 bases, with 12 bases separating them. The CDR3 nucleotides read TGTGCCAGCAGCTTAGCCCCGGACTCGGTCGAGCAGTACTTC. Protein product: CASSLAPDSVEQYF.

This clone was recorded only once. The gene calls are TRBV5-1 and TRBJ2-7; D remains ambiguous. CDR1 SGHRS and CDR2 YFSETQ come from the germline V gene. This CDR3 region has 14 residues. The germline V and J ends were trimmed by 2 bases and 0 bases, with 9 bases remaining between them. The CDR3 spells CASSLFDSSYEQYF. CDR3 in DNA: TGCGCCAGCAGCTTATTTGACTCCTCCTACGAGCAGTACTTC.

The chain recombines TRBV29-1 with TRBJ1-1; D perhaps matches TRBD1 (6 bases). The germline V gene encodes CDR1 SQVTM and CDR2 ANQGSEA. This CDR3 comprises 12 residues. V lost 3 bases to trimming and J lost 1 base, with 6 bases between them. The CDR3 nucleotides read TGCAGCGTTGAGGGGGCGAACACTGAAGCTTTCTTT. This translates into CSVEGANTEAFF.

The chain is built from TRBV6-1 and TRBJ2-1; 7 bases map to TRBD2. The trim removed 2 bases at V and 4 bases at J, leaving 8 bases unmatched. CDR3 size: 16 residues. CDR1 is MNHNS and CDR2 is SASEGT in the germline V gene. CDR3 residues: CASSETGGPLYNEQFF. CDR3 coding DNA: TGTGCCAGCAGTGAAACGGGAGGCCCTTTATACAATGAGCAGTTCTTC.

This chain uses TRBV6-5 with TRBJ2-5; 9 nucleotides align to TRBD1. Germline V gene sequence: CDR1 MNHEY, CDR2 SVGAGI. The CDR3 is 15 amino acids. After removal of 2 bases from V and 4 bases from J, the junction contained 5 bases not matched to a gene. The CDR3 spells CASSYLYRGLETQYF. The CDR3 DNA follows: TGTGCCAGCAGTTACCTTTACAGGGGGCTAGAGACCCAGTACTTC.

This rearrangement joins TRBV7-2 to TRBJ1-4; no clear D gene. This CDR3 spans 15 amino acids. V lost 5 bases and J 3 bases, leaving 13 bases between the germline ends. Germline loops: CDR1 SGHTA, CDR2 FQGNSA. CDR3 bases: TGTGCCAGCAGCGCACTCAAGGGAGCTAATGAAAAACTGTTTTTT. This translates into CASSALKGANEKLFF.

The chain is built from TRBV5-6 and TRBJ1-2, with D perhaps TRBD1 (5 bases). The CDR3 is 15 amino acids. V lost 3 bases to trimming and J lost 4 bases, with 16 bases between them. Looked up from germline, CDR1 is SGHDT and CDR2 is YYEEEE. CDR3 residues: CASSSHTGPLYGYTF. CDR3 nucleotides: TGTGCCAGCAGCTCCCATACAGGACCCCTCTATGGCTACACCTTC.

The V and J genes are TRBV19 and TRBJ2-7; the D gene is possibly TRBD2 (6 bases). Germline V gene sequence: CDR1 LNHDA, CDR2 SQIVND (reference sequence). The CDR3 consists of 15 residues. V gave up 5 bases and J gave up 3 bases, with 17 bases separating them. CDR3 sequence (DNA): TGTGCCAGTAGTTCGCTCGGGGGTTGGGTCTACGAGCAGTACTTC. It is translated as CASSSLGGWVYEQYF.

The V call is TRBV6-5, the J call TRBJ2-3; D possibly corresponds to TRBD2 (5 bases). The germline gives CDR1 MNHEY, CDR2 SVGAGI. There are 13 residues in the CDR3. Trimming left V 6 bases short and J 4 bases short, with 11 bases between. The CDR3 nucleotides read TGTGCCAGCAGAGTCGGGATGTCAGATACGCAGTATTTT. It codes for CASRVGMSDTQYF.

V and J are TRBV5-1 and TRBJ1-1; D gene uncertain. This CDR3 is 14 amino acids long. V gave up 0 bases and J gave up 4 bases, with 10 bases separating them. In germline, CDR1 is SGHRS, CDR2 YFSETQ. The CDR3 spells CASSLERSATEAFF. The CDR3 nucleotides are TGCGCCAGCAGCTTGGAGAGGAGCGCCACTGAAGCTTTCTTT.

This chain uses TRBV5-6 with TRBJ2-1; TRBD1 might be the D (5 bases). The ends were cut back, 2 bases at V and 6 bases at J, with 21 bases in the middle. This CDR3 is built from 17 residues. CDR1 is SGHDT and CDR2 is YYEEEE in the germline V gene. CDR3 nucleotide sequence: TGTGCCAGCAGCTTAGGCCCTACCAAAACAGGTATCAATGAGCAGTTCTTC. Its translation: CASSLGPTKTGINEQFF.

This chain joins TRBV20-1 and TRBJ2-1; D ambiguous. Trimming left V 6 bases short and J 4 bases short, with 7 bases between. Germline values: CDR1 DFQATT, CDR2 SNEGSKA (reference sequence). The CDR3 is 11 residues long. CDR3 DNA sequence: TGCAGTGCCCGTGTATACAATGAGCAGTTCTTC. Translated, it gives CSARVYNEQFF.

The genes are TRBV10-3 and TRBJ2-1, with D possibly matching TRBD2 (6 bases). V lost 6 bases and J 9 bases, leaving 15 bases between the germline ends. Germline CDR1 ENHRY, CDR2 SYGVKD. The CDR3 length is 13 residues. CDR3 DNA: TGTGCCATCAGCGCCACGGGGGATAGTGAGCAGTTCTTC. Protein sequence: CAISATGDSEQFF.

The CDR3 DNA reads as TGTGCCAGCAGACTTGGGGGGGTGACTGGCTACACCTTC. Amino acid sequence: CASRLGGVTGYTF. This chain links TRBV6-5 with TRBJ1-2; perhaps TRBD1 as D (5 bases). This CDR3 has 13 amino acids. Germline V gives CDR1 MNHEY, CDR2 SVGAGI. Trimming took off 6 bases at V and 7 bases at J, with 15 bases between the two ends.

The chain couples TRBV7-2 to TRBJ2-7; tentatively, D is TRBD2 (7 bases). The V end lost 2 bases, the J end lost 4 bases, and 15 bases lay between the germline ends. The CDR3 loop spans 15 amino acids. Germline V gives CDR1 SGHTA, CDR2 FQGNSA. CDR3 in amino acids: CASSLTPGGRYEQYF. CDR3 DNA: TGTGCCAGCAGCTTAACCCCGGGGGGCCGATACGAGCAGTACTTC.

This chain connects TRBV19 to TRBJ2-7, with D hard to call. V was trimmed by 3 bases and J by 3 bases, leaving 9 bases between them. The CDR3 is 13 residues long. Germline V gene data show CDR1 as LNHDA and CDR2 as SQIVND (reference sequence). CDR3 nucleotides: TGTGCCAGTAGTATCGCGGCCCACTACGAGCAGTACTTC. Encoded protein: CASSIAAHYEQYF.

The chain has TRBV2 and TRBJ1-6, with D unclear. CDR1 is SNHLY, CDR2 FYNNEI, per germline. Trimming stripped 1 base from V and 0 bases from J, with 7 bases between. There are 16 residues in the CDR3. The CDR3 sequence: CASSEDKSSYNSPLHF. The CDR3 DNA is TGTGCCAGCAGTGAAGACAAGAGCTCCTATAATTCACCCCTCCACTTT. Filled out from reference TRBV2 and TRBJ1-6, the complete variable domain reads EPEVTQTPSHQVTQMGQEVILRCVPISNHLYFYWYRQILGQKVEFLVSFYNNEISEKSEIFDDQFSVERPDGSNFTLKIRSTKLEDSAMYFCASSEDKSSYNSPLHFGNGTRLTVT.

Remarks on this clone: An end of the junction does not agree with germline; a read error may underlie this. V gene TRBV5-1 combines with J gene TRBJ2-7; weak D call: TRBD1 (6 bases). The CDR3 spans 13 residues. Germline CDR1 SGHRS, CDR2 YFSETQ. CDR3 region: CASSLPGAYEQYF. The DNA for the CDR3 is TGTGCCAGCAGCCTCCCAGGGGCCTACGAGCAGTACTTC.

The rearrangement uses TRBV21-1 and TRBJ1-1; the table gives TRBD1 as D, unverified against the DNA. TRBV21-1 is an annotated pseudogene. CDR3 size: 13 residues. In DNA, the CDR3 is TGTGCCAGCAGCATAAACCGGACAGATGAAGCTTTCTTT. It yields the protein CASSINRTDEAFF.

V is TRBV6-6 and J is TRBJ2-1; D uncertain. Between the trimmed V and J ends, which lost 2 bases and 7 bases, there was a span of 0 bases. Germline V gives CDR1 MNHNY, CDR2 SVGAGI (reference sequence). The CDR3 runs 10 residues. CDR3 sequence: CASSYNEQFF. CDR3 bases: TGTGCCAGCAGTTACAATGAGCAGTTCTTC.

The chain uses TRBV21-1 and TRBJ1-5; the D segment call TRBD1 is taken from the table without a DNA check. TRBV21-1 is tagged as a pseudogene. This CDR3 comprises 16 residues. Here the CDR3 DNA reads TGTGCCAGCAGCAAAAGGGGGTTCGGAAGCAATCAGCCCCAGCATTTT. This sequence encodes CASSKRGFGSNQPQHF.

CDR3 DNA sequence: TGTGCCAGCAGCTTAGAGACTAGCGAACAAGAGACCCAGTACTTC. It encodes CASSLETSEQETQYF. V and J are TRBV11-3 and TRBJ2-5, with TRBD2 matching 8 bases. The J segment lost 2 bases and the V segment lost 0 bases, leaving 2 bases of the junction unmatched. Germline CDR1 and CDR2: SGHNT and YENEEA. CDR3 length: 15 amino acids.

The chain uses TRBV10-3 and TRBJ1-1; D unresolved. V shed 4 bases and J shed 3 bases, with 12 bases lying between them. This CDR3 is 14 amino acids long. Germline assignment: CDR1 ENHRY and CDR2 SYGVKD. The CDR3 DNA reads TGTGCCATCAGTGCTAAGGGTGAAGACACTGAAGCTTTCTTT. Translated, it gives CAISAKGEDTEAFF.

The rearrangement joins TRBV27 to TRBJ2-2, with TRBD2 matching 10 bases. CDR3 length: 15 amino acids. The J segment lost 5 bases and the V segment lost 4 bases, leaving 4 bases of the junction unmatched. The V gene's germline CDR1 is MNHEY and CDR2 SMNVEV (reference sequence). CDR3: CASSSSGGETGELFF. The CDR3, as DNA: TGTGCCAGCAGTTCTAGCGGGGGCGAAACCGGGGAGCTGTTTTTT.

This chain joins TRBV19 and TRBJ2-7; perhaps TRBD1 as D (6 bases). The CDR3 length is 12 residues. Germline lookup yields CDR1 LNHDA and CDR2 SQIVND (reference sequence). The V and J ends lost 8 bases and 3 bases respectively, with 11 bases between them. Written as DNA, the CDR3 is TGTGCCAGTTCGACAGGTTTCTACGAGCAGTACTTC. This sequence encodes CASSTGFYEQYF. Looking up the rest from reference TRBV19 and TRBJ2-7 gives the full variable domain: DGGITQSPKYLFRKEGQNVTLSCEQNLNHDAMYWYRQDPGQGLRLIYYSQIVNDFQKGDIAEGYSVSREKKESFPLTVTSAQKNPTAFYLCASSTGFYEQYFGPGTRLTVT.

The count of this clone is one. CDR3 sequence reads: CASSLEAGWGSTDTQYF. The CDR3 DNA reads as TGTGCCAGCAGCTTGGAAGCTGGGTGGGGTAGCACAGATACGCAGTATTTT. The V gene is TRBV5-4, the J gene TRBJ2-3; D is undetermined. The CDR3 has 17 residues. Germline-derived CDR1 and CDR2 are SGHNT and YYREEE (reference sequence). V shed 0 bases and J shed 0 bases, with 14 bases lying between them.

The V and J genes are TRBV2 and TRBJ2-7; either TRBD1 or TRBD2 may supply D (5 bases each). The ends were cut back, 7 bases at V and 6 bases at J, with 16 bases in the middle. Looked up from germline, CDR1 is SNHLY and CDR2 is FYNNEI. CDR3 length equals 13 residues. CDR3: CASTEGTLGEQYF. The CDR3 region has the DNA TGTGCCAGCACAGAGGGGACCTTGGGCGAGCAGTACTTC.

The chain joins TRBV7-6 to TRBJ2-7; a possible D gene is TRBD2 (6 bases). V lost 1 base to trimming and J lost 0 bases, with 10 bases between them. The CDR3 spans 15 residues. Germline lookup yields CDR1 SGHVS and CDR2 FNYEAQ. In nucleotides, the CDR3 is TGTGCCAGCAGCTTAGAGGCGGGGACCTCCTACGAGCAGTACTTC. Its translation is CASSLEAGTSYEQYF.

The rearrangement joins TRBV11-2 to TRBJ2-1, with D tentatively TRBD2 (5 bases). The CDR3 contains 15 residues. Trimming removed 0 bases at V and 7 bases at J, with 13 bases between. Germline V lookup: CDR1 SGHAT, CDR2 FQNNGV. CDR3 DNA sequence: TGTGCCAGCAGCTTAGAGACGGGAAATAAGAATGAGCAGTTCTTC. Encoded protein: CASSLETGNKNEQFF.

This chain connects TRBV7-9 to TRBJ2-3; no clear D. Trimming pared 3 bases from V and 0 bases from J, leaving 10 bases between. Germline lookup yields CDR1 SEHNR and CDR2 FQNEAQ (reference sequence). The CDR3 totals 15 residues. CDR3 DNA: TGTGCCAGCAGCTTTAAGCGCCAAAGCACAGATACGCAGTATTTT. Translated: CASSFKRQSTDTQYF.

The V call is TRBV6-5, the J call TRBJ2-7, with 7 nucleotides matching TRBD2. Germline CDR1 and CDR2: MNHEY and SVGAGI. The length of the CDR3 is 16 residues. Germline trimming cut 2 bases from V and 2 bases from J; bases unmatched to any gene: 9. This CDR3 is CASSYGAGEGTYEQYF. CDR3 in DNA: TGTGCCAGCAGTTACGGGGCGGGAGAAGGGACCTACGAGCAGTACTTC.